The 28 T cell receptor beta chains in this list originate from one sample, sequenced in a study of T cell clonotyping in hematopoietic cell transplantation. Sequenced by immunoSEQ multiplex PCR; TCRdb stores in-frame clones only, minus some. The sample shows several thousand clones, about 26% of them seen only once. Sample: peripheral blood mononuclear cells, taken 180 days after allogeneic stem cell transplant. These receptor sequences come from a male patient between 40 and 50 years old who had an allogeneic stem cell transplant from an unrelated donor, so the T cells may come from the graft donor. Some clones in this sample may be carry-over from other donors' samples.

The chain links TRBV5-1 to TRBJ2-7; 11 bases are a match to TRBD1. CDR1 SGHRS and CDR2 YFSETQ come from the germline V gene. V was clipped by 3 bases and J by 6 bases; unmatched bases: 8. CDR3 length equals 15 residues. CDR3 sequence: CASSSLGQGEGEQYF. In nucleotides, the CDR3 is TGCGCCAGCAGCTCCTTGGGACAGGGGGAAGGCGAGCAGTACTTC.

The chain uses TRBV30 and TRBJ2-6, with D perhaps matching TRBD1 (5 bases). CDR3 length equals 14 residues. CDR1 and CDR2 (germline): GTSNPN, SVGIG (reference sequence). Deletions cut 3 bases from V and 4 bases from J, with 10 bases between. CDR3 bases: TGTGCCTGGAGAGGGGCGCCCGGGGCCAACGTCCTGACTTTC. This codes for CAWRGAPGANVLTF.

V gene TRBV30 combines with J gene TRBJ2-1; tentative D call: TRBD2 (6 bases). The V and J ends lost 2 bases and 4 bases respectively, with 9 bases between them. This CDR3 has 13 amino acids. In germline, CDR1 is GTSNPN, CDR2 SVGIG (reference sequence). CDR3 DNA sequence: TGTGCCTGGAGTTCCCTAGCGTACAATGAGCAGTTCTTC. The encoded protein is CAWSSLAYNEQFF.

This clone was observed a few times. This sequence joins TRBV30 and TRBJ1-5; D remains unclear. The CDR3 consists of 14 residues. Looked up from germline, CDR1 is GTSNPN and CDR2 is SVGIG (reference sequence). The V and J ends lost 0 bases and 0 bases respectively, with 6 bases between them. Here the CDR3 DNA reads TGTGCCTGGAGTGTAGACGCTAGCAATCAGCCCCAGCATTTT. It codes for CAWSVDASNQPQHF.

The chain uses TRBV9 and TRBJ2-5; D is possibly TRBD1 or TRBD2 (5 bases each). The germline V and J ends were trimmed by 3 bases and 2 bases, with 11 bases remaining between them. Germline values: CDR1 SGDLS, CDR2 YYNGEE. This CDR3 region has 14 residues. The CDR3 DNA reads as TGTGCCAGCAGCGCAGAGGGGCAGCAAGAGACCCAGTACTTC. The encoded protein is CASSAEGQQETQYF.

This clone has only a few counts. The chain has TRBV30 and TRBJ2-5; D gene unclear. Near its end, the DNA agrees better with TRBJ2-7, so the J call may be wrong. The CDR3 has 11 amino acids. CDR1 is GTSNPN and CDR2 is SVGIG in the germline V gene (reference sequence). The CDR3 loop reads CAWSGAYEQYF. CDR3 nucleotide sequence: TGTGCCTGGAGTGGGGCCTACGAGCAGTACTTC.

The CDR3 reads CASSFHSPLVMTDQETQYF. Here the CDR3 DNA reads TGCGCCAGCAGCTTCCACTCCCCCCTCGTCATGACAGATCAAGAGACCCAGTACTTC. The J gene is TRBJ2-5, the V gene TRBV4-1; tentatively, D is TRBD1 (5 bases). There are 19 residues in the CDR3. V was cut by 5 bases and J by 2 bases, with 27 bases left in between. The germline V gene has CDR1 MGHRA and CDR2 YSYEKL.

This clone has only a few counts. The J gene is TRBJ1-5, the V gene TRBV5-6; the D is unclear. V lost 0 bases and J lost 2, with 9 bases in between. The length of the CDR3 is 15 residues. Germline lookup yields CDR1 SGHDT and CDR2 YYEEEE. The CDR3 DNA sequence: TGTGCCAGCAGCTTGGGAGGGCGAGGCAATCAGCCCCAGCATTTT. Translating it yields CASSLGGRGNQPQHF.

This chain connects TRBV30 to TRBJ1-2, with D uncertain. V dropped 2 bases and J dropped 5 bases, with 15 bases sitting between them. This CDR3 is 14 amino acids long. Germline V CDR1 and CDR2: GTSNPN, SVGIG (reference sequence). The CDR3 protein is CAWSLQSPIYGYTF. The CDR3 DNA reads TGTGCCTGGAGTCTTCAGTCCCCGATTTATGGCTACACCTTC.

This clone was found a few times. The gene calls are TRBV4-3 and TRBJ1-1; possibly TRBD1 for D (5 bases). Germline CDR1 LGHNA, CDR2 YSLEER. The CDR3 is 18 amino acids. V was cut by 3 bases and J by 0 bases, with 20 bases left in between. As DNA, the CDR3 is TGCGCCAGCAGCCATACTGGAGGGGACCCACCACTGAACACTGAAGCTTTCTTT. This translates into CASSHTGGDPPLNTEAFF.

This clone showed up just a few times. CDR3 DNA: TGTGCCAGCAGTGAAGCGGGTCCCTTCATCTATGGCTACACCTTC. It encodes CASSEAGPFIYGYTF. The gene calls are TRBV6-1 and TRBJ1-2, with no clear D. The CDR3 contains 15 residues. CDR1 is MNHNS, CDR2 SASEGT, per germline. The V end was cut by 0 bases, the J end by 4 bases, with 12 bases between.

This clone has more than one count but fewer than ten. The chain recombines TRBV9 with TRBJ1-1, with D maybe TRBD1 (6 bases). The CDR3 spans 12 residues. V was shortened by 0 bases and J by 11 bases, with 11 bases between the two germline ends. Looked up from germline, CDR1 is SGDLS and CDR2 is YYNGEE. CDR3 sequence reads: CASSVGGGLAFF. CDR3 coding DNA: TGTGCCAGCAGCGTAGGTGGGGGGCTGGCTTTCTTT.

This chain uses TRBV7-2 with TRBJ1-2; D possibly corresponds to TRBD1 (5 bases). Deletions cut 1 base from V and 7 bases from J, with 16 bases between. This CDR3 contains 15 residues. The germline gives CDR1 SGHTA, CDR2 FQGNSA. CDR3 in amino acids: CASSLGATQGRGYTF. The CDR3 DNA is TGTGCCAGCAGCTTAGGAGCAACTCAGGGTCGTGGCTACACCTTC.

V is TRBV28 and J is TRBJ2-2; D may be TRBD1 (6 bases). CDR3 length equals 14 residues. Per germline, CDR1 MDHEN and CDR2 SYDVKM. The V and J ends lost 1 base and 9 bases respectively, with 12 bases between them. The DNA for the CDR3 is TGTGCCAGCAGTTTATCAGGGGCCGACAGGGAGCTGTTTTTT. Residues: CASSLSGADRELFF.

The rearrangement links TRBV4-1 to TRBJ1-6; D is perhaps TRBD1 (6 bases). CDR3 length: 17 amino acids. Trimming took off 2 bases at V and 13 bases at J, with 24 bases between the two ends. Per the germline V gene, CDR1 is MGHRA and CDR2 is YSYEKL. The CDR3 DNA sequence: TGCGCCAGCAGCCAACTCCCAGGGGAGGGGCCAAGGGGGCCCCTCCACTTT. As protein: CASSQLPGEGPRGPLHF.

This clone was detected only a few times. The gene calls are TRBV18 and TRBJ2-6; no reliable D call. Germline V gene lookup returns CDR1 KGHSH and CDR2 LQKENI. There are 15 residues in the CDR3. V gave up 3 bases and J gave up 0 bases, with 6 bases separating them. CDR3 coding DNA: TGTGCCAGCTCACCGTTAGTCTCTGGGGCCAACGTCCTGACTTTC. It yields the protein CASSPLVSGANVLTF.

V is TRBV30 and J is TRBJ1-6; weak D call: TRBD1 (5 bases). Germline values: CDR1 GTSNPN, CDR2 SVGIG (reference sequence). V shed 0 bases and J shed 9 bases, with 18 bases lying between them. This CDR3 region has 16 residues. CDR3 nucleotide sequence: TGTGCCTGGAGTGTTGGCATCGGGGGACGTGTTTCACCCCTCCACTTT. This codes for CAWSVGIGGRVSPLHF.

This chain connects TRBV30 to TRBJ1-2; the D gene is possibly TRBD1 (6 bases). The ends were cut back, 0 bases at V and 8 bases at J, with 16 bases in the middle. Per germline, CDR1 GTSNPN and CDR2 SVGIG (reference sequence). This CDR3 has 14 residues. This CDR3 reads CAWSVLLGAGGYTF. The CDR3 DNA reads as TGTGCCTGGAGTGTACTTCTGGGGGCTGGGGGCTACACCTTC.

CDR3 residues: CASSLSGLARSTDTQYF. The CDR3 DNA sequence: TGTGCCAGCAGCTTATCGGGACTAGCGAGATCAACAGATACGCAGTATTTT. The chain has TRBV7-2 and TRBJ2-3; 10 bases fit TRBD2. The trim removed 2 bases at V and 3 bases at J, leaving 8 bases unmatched. The CDR3 has 17 amino acids. Germline loops: CDR1 SGHTA, CDR2 FQGNSA.

The chain employs TRBV4-1 and TRBJ1-2; D may be TRBD1 (6 bases). The CDR3 extends over 16 amino acids. Germline CDR1 is MGHRA and CDR2 is YSYEKL. V was clipped by 0 bases and J by 5 bases, with 16 bases between them. Here the CDR3 reads CASSQDPGGRGYGYTF. The CDR3 DNA is TGCGCCAGCAGCCAAGATCCCGGAGGCAGGGGTTATGGCTACACCTTC.

This clone was recorded a few times. The chain combines TRBV30 with TRBJ1-2, with D hard to call. CDR1 and CDR2 from the germline V gene are GTSNPN and SVGIG (reference sequence). Trimming took off 0 bases at V and 3 bases at J, with 14 bases between the two ends. The CDR3 is made up of 15 amino acids. The CDR3 reads CAWSVGPATYYGYTF. The CDR3 region has the DNA TGTGCCTGGAGTGTCGGGCCAGCTACTTACTATGGCTACACCTTC.

The chain has TRBV29-1 and TRBJ2-7; D is undetermined. Trimming stripped 4 bases from V and 2 bases from J, with 9 bases between. Germline-derived CDR1 and CDR2 are SQVTM and ANQGSEA. The CDR3 loop spans 12 amino acids. CDR3 bases: TGCAGCGTTGTTTCTACCACCTACGAGCAGTACTTC. Protein product: CSVVSTTYEQYF.

This clone appeared a few times. V is TRBV19 and J is TRBJ2-7; D not certain. The CDR3 has 13 amino acids. V lost 5 bases and J 2 bases, leaving 10 bases between the germline ends. Germline values: CDR1 LNHDA, CDR2 SQIVND (reference sequence). The CDR3 DNA sequence: TGTGCCAGTAGTCCGACAAGAACCTACGAGCAGTACTTC. Protein product: CASSPTRTYEQYF.

The V call is TRBV30, the J call TRBJ1-3, with D possibly TRBD1 on 5 matching bases. The V end lost 2 bases, the J end lost 8 bases, and 10 bases lay between the germline ends. The CDR3 is made up of 12 amino acids. Germline lookup yields CDR1 GTSNPN and CDR2 SVGIG (reference sequence). The CDR3 DNA sequence: TGTGCCTGGAGTAGTGTGGGGGACACCATATATTTT. Residues: CAWSSVGDTIYF.

This clone was detected a few times. This chain links TRBV14 with TRBJ1-6, with no clear D. Trimming removed 7 bases from V and 10 bases from J, with 14 bases in between. The CDR3 is 13 residues long. Germline V lookup: CDR1 SGHDN, CDR2 FVKESK. CDR3 region: CASTVTHGSPLHF. DNA of the CDR3: TGTGCCAGCACCGTTACCCATGGGTCACCCCTCCACTTT.

The chain recombines TRBV28 with TRBJ1-5, with unresolved D. CDR3 length: 14 residues. Germline V gene sequence: CDR1 MDHEN, CDR2 SYDVKM. Deletions cut 2 bases from V and 2 bases from J, with 7 bases between. The CDR3 region has the DNA TGTGCCAGCAGTTTAGCAGTGGGCAATCAGCCCCAGCATTTT. It codes for CASSLAVGNQPQHF.

J is TRBJ1-4 and V is TRBV30; D is unclear. Germline-derived CDR1 and CDR2 are GTSNPN and SVGIG (reference sequence). The CDR3 is 13 amino acids. With 1 base removed from V and 5 bases from J, the gap between germline ends came to 8 bases. This chain's CDR3 is CAWSGAENEKLFF. The DNA of the CDR3 is TGTGCCTGGAGTGGGGCGGAAAATGAAAAACTGTTTTTT.

The J gene is TRBJ2-4, the V gene TRBV30; D might be TRBD1 (5 bases). V dropped 0 bases and J dropped 16 bases, with 13 bases sitting between them. The CDR3 is 11 amino acids. Germline values: CDR1 GTSNPN, CDR2 SVGIG (reference sequence). CDR3 sequence (DNA): TGTGCCTGGAGTGTCGGTCAGGGTCACTACTTC. Protein: CAWSVGQGHYF.